Below are 31 T cell receptor beta chains sequenced from a single sample in a study of beta chain features in type 1 diabetes. Study outcomes and limitations: Type 1 diabetes patients had moderately but significantly shorter TCRB CDR3s in all four CD4+ subsets.

Every isolated RNA sample was fully reverse transcribed, so sequencing captured expressed TCRB transcripts. TCRdb's table, derived via immunoSEQ multiplex PCR, lists solely in-frame clones and lacks some. The sample holds around 250,000 clones, around 21% seen once. Antigens for these TCRs are unknown. The sequenced material came from naive CD4+ T cells from blood. The receptors stem from a woman in her thirties or forties with type 1 diabetes.

The chain couples TRBV23-1 to TRBJ2-2; D ambiguous. TRBV23-1 is marked as an open reading frame, function uncertain. CDR3 size: 14 residues. Trimming shortened V by 4 bases and J by 4 bases, and 10 bases separated the two germline ends. CDR3 sequence reads: CASSRRESTGELFF. CDR3 DNA: TGCGCCAGCAGTCGAAGAGAGAGCACCGGGGAGCTGTTTTTT.

V is TRBV7-9 and J is TRBJ1-1, with D maybe TRBD1 (6 bases). This CDR3 is built from 16 residues. V lost 5 bases and J lost 1, with 17 bases in between. CDR1 is SEHNR and CDR2 is FQNEAQ in the germline V gene (reference sequence). CDR3 sequence (DNA): TGTGCCAGCAGCGCCGCCCCCGGGACACCGAACACTGAAGCTTTCTTT. Translation gives CASSAAPGTPNTEAFF.

This chain connects TRBV7-9 to TRBJ2-2; 7 nucleotides line up with TRBD1. Germline V gives CDR1 SEHNR, CDR2 FQNEAQ (reference sequence). There are 14 residues in the CDR3. Trimming cost V 5 bases and J 4 bases; bases outside gene matches: 4. CDR3 sequence (DNA): TGTGCCAGCAGCCGACAGGGTTCCACCGGGGAGCTGTTTTTT. Translated, it gives CASSRQGSTGELFF.

The chain joins TRBV7-9 to TRBJ2-1; 7 positions match TRBD2. Germline V lookup: CDR1 SEHNR, CDR2 FQNEAQ (reference sequence). The CDR3 length is 17 residues. V was clipped by 0 bases and J by 7 bases; unmatched bases: 12. The CDR3 DNA is TGTGCCAGCAGCTTAGCGCATGGGCTAGCGGCAGGGAATGAGCAGTTCTTC. Its protein product is CASSLAHGLAAGNEQFF.

This clone was counted a few times. The chain uses TRBV7-6 and TRBJ1-1, with TRBD1 matching over 9 bases. Germline-derived CDR1 and CDR2 are SGHVS and FNYEAQ. The CDR3 runs to 17 residues. V lost 4 bases, J lost 0 bases, and 9 bases stayed unmatched. CDR3 DNA sequence: TGTGCCAGCAGCTCCGGACAGGGGATTCCCATGAACACTGAAGCTTTCTTT. Protein sequence: CASSSGQGIPMNTEAFF.

The J gene is TRBJ2-1, the V gene TRBV9, with D possibly being TRBD2 (6 bases). Deletions cut 2 bases from V and 7 bases from J, with 13 bases between. CDR1 is SGDLS and CDR2 is YYNGEE in the germline V gene. The CDR3 is made up of 14 amino acids. Here the CDR3 DNA reads TGTGCCAGCAGCGTGTCAGTTGGAGGGAATGAGCAGTTCTTC. The encoded protein is CASSVSVGGNEQFF.

The V call is TRBV6-5, the J call TRBJ2-1, with 9 nucleotides matching TRBD2. J was trimmed by 7 bases and V by 2 bases; bases with no gene match: 6. This CDR3 is 15 amino acids long. Germline CDR1 MNHEY, CDR2 SVGAGI. The CDR3 DNA follows: TGTGCCAGCAGTTACCGGGCTAGCGGGACGAATGAGCAGTTCTTC. This codes for CASSYRASGTNEQFF.

This clone was counted between two and nine times. The rearrangement uses TRBV4-3 and TRBJ2-4, with D possibly being TRBD1 (5 bases). V was pared by 0 bases and J by 2 bases, with 20 bases between. The CDR3 spans 19 residues. Germline V gene lookup returns CDR1 LGHNA and CDR2 YSLEER. The CDR3 DNA sequence: TGCGCCAGCAGCCAAGATAGTCGGCAGGGAAAAGATTCCAAAAACATTCAGTACTTC. Translation gives CASSQDSRQGKDSKNIQYF.

The chain is built from TRBV2 and TRBJ1-1; the D is unclear. This CDR3 has 13 amino acids. CDR1 and CDR2 (germline): SNHLY, FYNNEI. V dropped 7 bases and J dropped 3 bases, with 12 bases sitting between them. CDR3 DNA: TGTGCCAGCACTCCCCGGGAGGACACTGAAGCTTTCTTT. This encodes CASTPREDTEAFF.

The chain links TRBV4-1 to TRBJ1-1; D is perhaps TRBD1 (5 bases). Germline assignment: CDR1 MGHRA and CDR2 YSYEKL. V gave up 3 bases and J gave up 1 base, with 18 bases separating them. The CDR3 is 17 residues long. The CDR3 DNA follows: TGCGCCAGCAGCCATCCCGGCATTGGGGGGGGGAACACTGAAGCTTTCTTT. Protein: CASSHPGIGGGNTEAFF.

This clone was seen more than once but under ten times. Here the CDR3 reads CASSPRENQPQHF. As DNA, the CDR3 is TGTGCCAGCAGCCCGAGGGAGAATCAGCCCCAGCATTTT. The gene calls are TRBV11-2 and TRBJ1-5; D unresolved. This CDR3 spans 13 amino acids. In germline, CDR1 is SGHAT, CDR2 FQNNGV. V shed 5 bases and J shed 4 bases, with 9 bases lying between them.

The CDR3 spells CASSTSGTGTTGELFF. CDR3 bases: TGTGCCAGCTCAACGTCCGGGACAGGGACCACCGGGGAGCTGTTTTTT. The rearrangement links TRBV18 to TRBJ2-2, with TRBD1 matching over 9 bases. V gave up 5 bases and J gave up 4 bases; unmatched junction bases: 8. In germline, CDR1 is KGHSH, CDR2 LQKENI. The CDR3 covers 16 residues.

The chain combines TRBV10-3 with TRBJ1-6; 9 bases match TRBD1. V shed 4 bases, J shed 3 bases, and the junction held 7 bases outside the gene matches. Germline-derived CDR1 and CDR2 are ENHRY and SYGVKD. The CDR3 has 17 amino acids. CDR3 loop: CAISVGQGLRYNSPLHF. In DNA form, the CDR3 reads TGTGCCATCAGTGTGGGACAGGGCTTACGCTATAATTCACCCCTCCACTTT.

V usage is TRBV10-3 and J usage is TRBJ1-5, with a possible D match to TRBD1 (6 bases). Trimming pared 3 bases from V and 2 bases from J, leaving 14 bases between. Germline assignment: CDR1 ENHRY and CDR2 SYGVKD. The CDR3 is 16 residues long. This chain's CDR3 is CAISDGQGLRNQPQHF. The DNA for the CDR3 is TGTGCCATCAGTGATGGTCAGGGGCTCCGCAATCAGCCCCAGCATTTT.

This chain joins TRBV27 and TRBJ2-7, with 13 bases identical to TRBD2. CDR1 and CDR2 from the germline V gene are MNHEY and SMNVEV (reference sequence). This CDR3 has 15 amino acids. Trimming took 6 bases from V and 4 from J; bases not matched to a gene: 6. CDR3 region: CASSLGTSGVYEQYF. The CDR3, as DNA: TGTGCCAGCAGCCTTGGGACTAGCGGGGTTTACGAGCAGTACTTC.

The chain recombines TRBV19 with TRBJ1-6, with 10 bases fitting TRBD1. The CDR3 consists of 16 residues. The ends lost 3 bases at V and 6 bases at J; junction bases unmatched: 5. CDR1 and CDR2 from the germline V gene are LNHDA and SQIVND (reference sequence). The CDR3 is CASSINRDRGNSPLHF. The CDR3 bases are TGTGCCAGTAGTATCAACCGGGACAGGGGTAATTCACCCCTCCACTTT.

V gene TRBV18 combines with J gene TRBJ2-7; 11 bases agree with TRBD1. Trimming removed 2 bases from V and 2 bases from J; junction bases left unmatched: 2. Germline CDR1 and CDR2: KGHSH and LQKENI. This CDR3 is built from 15 residues. CDR3 sequence reads: CASSPTGQGAYEQYF. DNA of the CDR3: TGTGCCAGCTCACCAACGGGACAGGGGGCCTACGAGCAGTACTTC.

The chain links TRBV7-2 to TRBJ2-7; possible D gene TRBD2, 6 bases. Deletions cut 5 bases from V and 3 bases from J, with 14 bases between. Germline V gene lookup returns CDR1 SGHTA and CDR2 FQGNSA. This CDR3 has 14 amino acids. The CDR3 loop reads CASSPRGGVYEQYF. The DNA for the CDR3 is TGTGCCAGCAGCCCGCGGGGCGGGGTCTACGAGCAGTACTTC.

A few counts support this clone. The V and J genes are TRBV2 and TRBJ1-3, with 9 bases lining up with TRBD1. Trimming took 4 bases from V and 3 from J; bases not matched to a gene: 7. CDR1 SNHLY and CDR2 FYNNEI come from the germline V gene. The CDR3 totals 16 residues. CDR3 coding DNA: TGTGCCAGCAGTGCCCATACAGGGGGCAATGGAAACACCATATATTTT. Translated, it gives CASSAHTGGNGNTIYF. Drawing the rest from reference TRBV2 and TRBJ1-3, the complete variable domain is EPEVTQTPSHQVTQMGQEVILRCVPISNHLYFYWYRQILGQKVEFLVSFYNNEISEKSEIFDDQFSVERPDGSNFTLKIRSTKLEDSAMYFCASSAHTGGNGNTIYFGEGSWLTVV.

Only a few counts were recorded for this clone. The chain joins TRBV7-9 to TRBJ1-3, with D hard to call. The CDR3 length is 14 residues. In germline, CDR1 is SEHNR, CDR2 FQNEAQ (reference sequence). V gave up 7 bases and J gave up 1 base, with 11 bases separating them. CDR3 amino acids: CASTTAGSGNTIYF. Written as DNA, the CDR3 is TGTGCCAGCACAACCGCGGGATCTGGAAACACCATATATTTT.

This clone came up a few times. This chain uses TRBV27 with TRBJ1-1; 7 positions agree with TRBD1. This CDR3 comprises 13 residues. CDR1 MNHEY and CDR2 SMNVEV come from the germline V gene (reference sequence). V lost 6 bases to trimming and J lost 5 bases; unmatched junction nucleotides: 6. DNA of the CDR3: TGTGCCAGCAGCGGACAGGAGAGGACTGAAGCTTTCTTT. Its translation: CASSGQERTEAFF.

V is TRBV9 and J is TRBJ1-5, with D perhaps matching TRBD1 (5 bases). Germline V lookup: CDR1 SGDLS, CDR2 YYNGEE. Trimming took 1 base from V and 0 from J, leaving 8 bases between them. The CDR3 is 15 amino acids. The CDR3 nucleotides are TGTGCCAGCAGCGTAATGGGGCTTAGCAATCAGCCCCAGCATTTT. Its protein is CASSVMGLSNQPQHF.

The chain joins TRBV28 to TRBJ1-6, with 7 bases matching TRBD1. CDR3 length equals 15 residues. Germline assignment: CDR1 MDHEN and CDR2 SYDVKM. The junction had 10 bases not matched to a gene; V was cut back by 5 bases and J by 9 bases. The CDR3 region is CASSPPRQGSSPLHF. The CDR3 DNA is TGTGCCAGCAGTCCCCCGCGACAGGGTAGTTCACCCCTCCACTTT. The entire variable domain, with the rest obtained from reference TRBV28 and TRBJ1-6, is as follows: DVKVTQSSRYLVKRTGEKVFLECVQDMDHENMFWYRQDPGLGLRLIYFSYDVKMKEKGDIPEGYSVSREKKERFSLILESASTNQTSMYLCASSPPRQGSSPLHFGNGTRLTVT.

Concerning this clone itself: The sample carries other DNA sequences with the same CDR3. The chain has TRBV28 and TRBJ1-2; possible D gene TRBD1, 5 bases. The V gene lost 2 bases and the J gene lost 4 bases, with 5 bases spanning the gap. Germline loops: CDR1 MDHEN, CDR2 SYDVKM. The CDR3 is 12 residues long. CDR3 in DNA: TGTGCCAGCAGTTTAAGGGGCTATGGCTACACCTTC. Translating it yields CASSLRGYGYTF.

The chain uses TRBV15 and TRBJ1-4, with D possibly TRBD1 on 6 matching bases. The V gene's germline CDR1 is LNHNV and CDR2 YYDKDF (reference sequence). The CDR3 is made up of 16 amino acids. V lost 1 base and J lost 2, with 11 bases in between. Here the CDR3 reads CATSRGGLVTNEKLFF. CDR3 nucleotide sequence: TGTGCCACCAGCAGAGGGGGGCTCGTGACTAATGAAAAACTGTTTTTT.

CDR3 sequence (DNA): TGTGCCAGCAGTTCCAGGGGGCGTGGGAACAATGAGCAGTTCTTC. Its translation is CASSSRGRGNNEQFF. The rearrangement links TRBV28 to TRBJ2-1; 8 bases line up with TRBD1. The CDR3 runs to 15 residues. V shed 4 bases and J 5 bases; nucleotides not matched to a gene: 7. Germline V gene sequence: CDR1 MDHEN, CDR2 SYDVKM. Combining the CDR3 with reference TRBV28 and TRBJ2-1 gives the whole variable domain DVKVTQSSRYLVKRTGEKVFLECVQDMDHENMFWYRQDPGLGLRLIYFSYDVKMKEKGDIPEGYSVSREKKERFSLILESASTNQTSMYLCASSSRGRGNNEQFFGPGTRLTVL.

A few counts support this clone. Other DNA variants within this sample encode the same CDR3. The V call is TRBV30, the J call TRBJ1-5, with D possibly TRBD1 on 6 matching bases. The germline CDR1 and CDR2 sequences are GTSNPN and SVGIG (reference sequence). The V end lost 0 bases, the J end lost 4 bases, and 7 bases lay between the germline ends. This CDR3 has 13 residues. CDR3 amino acids: CAWSVQGNQPQHF. The CDR3 nucleotides read TGTGCCTGGAGTGTGCAGGGGAATCAGCCCCAGCATTTT. The whole variable domain, filled in from reference TRBV30 and TRBJ1-5, reads SQTIHQWPATLVQPVGSPLSLECTVEGTSNPNLYWYRQAAGRGLQLLFYSVGIGQISSEVPQNLSASRPQDRQFILSSKKLLLSDSGFYLCAWSVQGNQPQHFGDGTRLSIL.

The chain combines TRBV29-1 with TRBJ2-2; 12 nucleotides line up with TRBD2. V trimming: 7 bases; J trimming: 5 bases; junction bases outside the gene matches: 11. Germline V gene lookup returns CDR1 SQVTM and CDR2 ANQGSEA. This CDR3 is built from 16 residues. CDR3 nucleotides: TGCAGCGCTAGACTAGCGGGGGCCACGGGGACCGGGGAGCTGTTTTTT. Its protein is CSARLAGATGTGELFF.

The chain links TRBV9 to TRBJ1-1, with TRBD1 matching over 9 bases. Germline CDR1 reads SGDLS; CDR2 reads YYNGEE. CDR3 length: 16 residues. V was pared by 1 base and J by 3 bases, with 7 bases of the junction left unmatched. The CDR3 sequence is CASSVTGGGLDTEAFF. The CDR3 DNA sequence: TGTGCCAGCAGCGTAACAGGGGGCGGTTTGGACACTGAAGCTTTCTTT. Based on the CDR3 plus reference TRBV9 and TRBJ1-1, the full variable domain is DSGVTQTPKHLITATGQRVTLRCSPRSGDLSVYWYQQSLDQGLQFLIQYYNGEERAKGNILERFSAQQFPDLHSELNLSSLELGDSALYFCASSVTGGGLDTEAFFGQGTRLTVV.

The genes are TRBV6-1 and TRBJ2-1, with 8 bases that match TRBD1. Germline CDR1 MNHNS, CDR2 SASEGT. This CDR3 region has 16 residues. V dropped 4 bases and J dropped 0; count of bases not matched to a gene: 5. CDR3 residues: CASSGQGPHSYNEQFF. In nucleotides, the CDR3 is TGTGCCAGCAGTGGACAGGGGCCACACTCCTACAATGAGCAGTTCTTC.

This clone was recorded a few times. The rearrangement joins TRBV7-2 to TRBJ1-1, with D possibly being TRBD1 (6 bases). In germline, CDR1 is SGHTA, CDR2 FQGNSA. This CDR3 is 14 amino acids long. V lost 3 bases and J lost 6, with 14 bases in between. Here the CDR3 reads CASSLGHQGAEAFF. Written as DNA, the CDR3 is TGTGCCAGCAGCTTGGGACACCAGGGCGCTGAAGCTTTCTTT.